This T cell receptor beta chain was captured by sequencing in a study of identical twins. Study findings and constraints: Models predicted too little out-of-frame TCR alpha sharing in monozygotic twins. Within twin pairs, the out-of-frame alpha sequences they shared showed excess low generation probability. The abundant beta clonotypes from cord blood had fewer insertions, and memory repertoires had none of this. Beta out-of-frame sequences showed weaker excess sharing between twins.

Many counts were recorded for this clonotype. The antigen is unknown. Germline CDR1 is SGHRS and CDR2 is YFSETQ. This CDR3 comprises 12 residues. V dropped 4 bases and J dropped 5 bases, with 9 bases sitting between them. Using its own MiXCR run on the 5' RACE reads, TCRdb lists one record per CDR3 protein. The data show approximately 410,000 distinct CDR3 sequences, under 20% seen once. The chain combines TRBV5-1 with TRBJ2-5; D not resolved. The material sequenced was naive T cells sorted from blood. The TCR sequence derives from a man aged 45-65 years in good health. CDR3 protein: CASSLSLETQYF. The CDR3 DNA reads TGCGCCAGCAGCCTTTCGCTTGAGACCCAGTACTTC.